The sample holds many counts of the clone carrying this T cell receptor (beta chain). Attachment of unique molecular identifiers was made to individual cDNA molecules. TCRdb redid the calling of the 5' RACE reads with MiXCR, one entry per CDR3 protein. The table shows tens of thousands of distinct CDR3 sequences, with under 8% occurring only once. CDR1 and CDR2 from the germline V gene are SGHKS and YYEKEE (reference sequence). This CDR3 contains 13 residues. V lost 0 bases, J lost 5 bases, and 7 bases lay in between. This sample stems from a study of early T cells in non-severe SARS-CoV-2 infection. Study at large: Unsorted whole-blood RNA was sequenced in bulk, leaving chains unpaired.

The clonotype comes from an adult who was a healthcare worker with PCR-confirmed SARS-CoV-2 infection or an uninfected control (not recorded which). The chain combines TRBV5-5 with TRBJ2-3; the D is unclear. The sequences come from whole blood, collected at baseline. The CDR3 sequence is CASSLEERDTQYF. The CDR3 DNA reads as TGTGCCAGCAGCTTGGAAGAGCGAGATACGCAGTATTTT.